These 22 T cell receptor beta chains were sequenced from one sample in a study of blood T cell repertoires in COVID-19. Sequencing was performed with immunoSEQ multiplex PCR; in TCRdb, only in-frame clones are kept and a portion is missing. The sample shows approximately 290,000 clones, 84% of them seen only once. Material: peripheral blood. The receptors originated from an older person with COVID-19, enrolled during active disease.

This clone was observed at least ten times. The CDR3 region is CASSELGELYEQYF. DNA for the CDR3: TGTGCCAGCAGTGAACTCGGGGAATTGTACGAGCAGTACTTC. The chain employs TRBV25-1 and TRBJ2-7; tentative D call: TRBD2 (5 bases). The length of the CDR3 is 14 residues. The V gene lost 2 bases and the J gene lost 4 bases, with 12 bases spanning the gap. Per germline, CDR1 MGHDK and CDR2 SYGVNS.

This clone was detected only a few times. The rearrangement links TRBV21-1 to TRBJ1-6; TRBD1 is the table's D call and was not checked against the DNA. TRBV21-1 is noted as a pseudogene. CDR3 length: 13 amino acids. The CDR3 DNA reads as TGTGCCACCCGGGACAGGGGGGATTCACCCCTCCACTTT. Encoded protein: CATRDRGDSPLHF.

This clone was picked up one time. The chain combines TRBV5-1 with TRBJ2-1; maybe TRBD1 (6 bases). The ends were cut back, 4 bases at V and 8 bases at J, with 13 bases in the middle. CDR3 size: 13 residues. Germline CDR1 and CDR2: SGHRS and YFSETQ. The CDR3 DNA follows: TGCGCCAGCAGCACGGACGCAGGGGATGAGCAGTTCTTC. Protein: CASSTDAGDEQFF. The full variable domain, in which reference TRBV5-1 and TRBJ2-1 provide the parts outside the CDR3, is KAGVTQTPRYLIKTRGQQVTLSCSPISGHRSVSWYQQTPGQGLQFLFEYFSETQRNKGNFPGRFSGRQFSNSRSEMNVSTLELGDSALYLCASSTDAGDEQFFGPGTRLTVL.

The rearrangement links TRBV23-1 to TRBJ2-7, with D possibly matching TRBD1 (5 bases). TRBV23-1 has ORF status, its function being uncertain. The CDR3 has 14 residues. V lost 4 bases to trimming and J lost 5 bases, with 15 bases between them. CDR3 sequence reads: CASSLRTKVHEQYF. CDR3 DNA sequence: TGCGCCAGCAGTCTTCGGACAAAAGTACACGAGCAGTACTTC.

Only a few counts were recorded for this clone. The rearrangement joins TRBV5-1 to TRBJ2-5; 9 bases map to TRBD1. CDR1 is SGHRS, CDR2 YFSETQ, per germline. J lost 2 bases, V lost 4 bases, and 6 bases had no gene match. The CDR3 contains 15 residues. The DNA of the CDR3 is TGCGCCAGCAGCGGCCGGGACAGGGTACAAGAGACCCAGTACTTC. It translates to CASSGRDRVQETQYF.

The chain employs TRBV7-3 and TRBJ2-2; 7 bases are shared with TRBD1. The junction had 4 bases not matched to a gene; V was cut back by 6 bases and J by 3 bases. From germline, CDR1 is SGHTA and CDR2 FQGTGA. CDR3 size: 14 residues. CDR3 bases: TGTGCCAGCAGAAGGACAGGATACACCGGGGAGCTGTTTTTT. As protein: CASRRTGYTGELFF.

The genes are TRBV28 and TRBJ1-2; 9 bases align to TRBD1. The CDR3 spans 17 residues. Trimming at V came to 4 bases and at J to 4 bases, leaving 13 bases not matched to a gene. Germline-derived CDR1 and CDR2 are MDHEN and SYDVKM. The CDR3 sequence: CASSSNFHGTGSYGYTF. The CDR3 region has the DNA TGTGCCAGCAGTTCAAACTTCCACGGGACAGGGTCCTATGGCTACACCTTC.

This clone was detected only once. The chain uses TRBV6-1 and TRBJ1-5; perhaps TRBD1 as D (6 bases). CDR3 length: 18 amino acids. Germline values: CDR1 MNHNS, CDR2 SASEGT. V lost 6 bases to trimming and J lost 0 bases, with 21 bases between them. DNA of the CDR3: TGTGCCAGCAGCGAACCAGAAAACAGGGCGTATAGCAATCAGCCCCAGCATTTT. It codes for CASSEPENRAYSNQPQHF.

This chain connects TRBV4-1 to TRBJ1-2; D not certain. The ends were cut back, 3 bases at V and 4 bases at J, with 15 bases in the middle. The CDR3 loop spans 15 amino acids. The germline CDR1 and CDR2 sequences are MGHRA and YSYEKL. The CDR3 DNA sequence: TGCGCCAGCAGCCAGACCCACGGGGAGGGCTATGGCTACACCTTC. Its protein is CASSQTHGEGYGYTF.

V gene TRBV9 combines with J gene TRBJ2-1, with 10 bases lining up with TRBD1. V lost 2 bases to trimming and J lost 6 bases; unmatched junction nucleotides: 5. The CDR3 has 15 residues. Germline V gene data show CDR1 as SGDLS and CDR2 as YYNGEE. CDR3 nucleotides: TGTGCCAGCAGCGTCTCCGGGACAGGGGTCAATGAGCAGTTCTTC. Translating it yields CASSVSGTGVNEQFF. Together with reference TRBV9 and TRBJ2-1, the CDR3 gives the full variable domain: DSGVTQTPKHLITATGQRVTLRCSPRSGDLSVYWYQQSLDQGLQFLIQYYNGEERAKGNILERFSAQQFPDLHSELNLSSLELGDSALYFCASSVSGTGVNEQFFGPGTRLTVL.

The genes are TRBV11-2 and TRBJ2-7, with TRBD2 as a possible D gene (5 bases). Trimming cost V 5 bases and J 6 bases, with 20 bases left between them. The CDR3 loop spans 15 amino acids. The germline CDR1 and CDR2 sequences are SGHAT and FQNNGV. CDR3 in amino acids: CASSAPGNYLPEQYF. CDR3 DNA: TGTGCCAGCAGCGCGCCGGGAAATTACCTCCCCGAGCAGTACTTC.

The rearrangement joins TRBV6-6 to TRBJ1-2; 8 nucleotides align to TRBD1. The CDR3 is 16 amino acids. V shed 5 bases and J 6 bases; nucleotides not matched to a gene: 14. Germline V gene lookup returns CDR1 MNHNY and CDR2 SVGAGI (reference sequence). CDR3 protein: CASSKSGRDRGDGYTF. CDR3 bases: TGTGCCAGCAGTAAATCCGGACGAGACAGGGGAGATGGCTACACCTTC.

The V call is TRBV6-5, the J call TRBJ2-1; D might be TRBD2 (6 bases). V gave up 6 bases and J gave up 2 bases, with 11 bases separating them. Per germline, CDR1 MNHEY and CDR2 SVGAGI. The CDR3 sequence is 14 residues long. Written as DNA, the CDR3 is TGTGCCAGCAGCCCGGGACTCACCTACAATGAGCAGTTCTTC. It translates to CASSPGLTYNEQFF.

The DNA of the CDR3 is TGTGCCAGCAGCCAACCGGGCCGGGGAAACACTGAAGCTTTCTTT. Translated: CASSQPGRGNTEAFF. This chain uses TRBV3-1 (or the pseudogene TRBV3-2) with TRBJ1-1; D remains ambiguous. Deletions cut 2 bases from V and 2 bases from J, with 12 bases between. Germline CDR1 is LGHDT and CDR2 is YNNKEL (reference sequence). The CDR3 runs to 15 residues.

This clone has just one count. The CDR3 DNA follows: TGTGCCAGCAGCAGAGGGCAATCCACAGATACGCAGTATTTT. Translating it yields CASSRGQSTDTQYF. The chain joins TRBV7-3 to TRBJ2-3, with D possibly matching TRBD2 (5 bases). The CDR3 sequence is 14 residues long. The germline gives CDR1 SGHTA, CDR2 FQGTGA. Between the trimmed V and J ends, which lost 5 bases and 2 bases, there was a span of 11 bases.

V and J are TRBV6-2 or TRBV6-3 and TRBJ2-3, with 9 bases lining up with TRBD1. The CDR3 has 15 residues. Germline CDR1 is MNHEY and CDR2 is SVGEGT. The V gene end was trimmed by 5 bases and the J gene end by 4 bases; junction bases not matched to a gene: 7. CDR3 sequence reads: CASSDRGGAADTQYF. The CDR3 coding sequence is TGTGCCAGCAGTGACAGGGGGGGCGCCGCAGATACGCAGTATTTT.

V and J are TRBV27 and TRBJ1-4, with 8 bases matching TRBD1. V trimming: 10 bases; J trimming: 8 bases; junction bases outside the gene matches: 9. There are 13 residues in the CDR3. The germline V gene has CDR1 MNHEY and CDR2 SMNVEV (reference sequence). The CDR3 region is CATRQGAGEKLFF. The CDR3 DNA follows: TGTGCCACGCGGCAGGGGGCAGGGGAAAAACTGTTTTTT.

In its sample, this clone was seen a few times. The rearrangement joins TRBV6-2 or TRBV6-3 to TRBJ2-3; D is ambiguous. Trimming stripped 2 bases from V and 9 bases from J, with 9 bases between. Germline V gene sequence: CDR1 MNHEY, CDR2 SVGEGT. The CDR3 has 12 amino acids. CDR3 bases: TGTGCCAGCAGTTACCTGCGATCGACGCAGTATTTT. This codes for CASSYLRSTQYF.

This chain joins TRBV28 and TRBJ1-4, with D possibly TRBD1 on 6 matching bases. Germline CDR1 MDHEN, CDR2 SYDVKM. CDR3 size: 14 residues. V was clipped by 8 bases and J by 7 bases, with 17 bases between them. CDR3 loop: CASSQPRGGEKLFF. The CDR3 DNA reads TGTGCCAGCTCTCAGCCCAGGGGTGGTGAAAAACTGTTTTTT.

V gene TRBV27 combines with J gene TRBJ2-1; weak D call: TRBD2 (5 bases). This CDR3 has 13 amino acids. Trimming took 6 bases from V and 6 from J, leaving 12 bases between them. CDR1 and CDR2 (germline): MNHEY, SMNVEV (reference sequence). This CDR3 is CASSRGPSNEQFF. CDR3 sequence (DNA): TGTGCCAGCAGCAGAGGGCCATCCAATGAGCAGTTCTTC.

V is TRBV7-6 and J is TRBJ1-3; 7 positions agree with TRBD1. Trimming removed 5 bases from V and 7 bases from J; junction bases left unmatched: 20. The germline V gene has CDR1 SGHVS and CDR2 FNYEAQ. There are 18 residues in the CDR3. For the CDR3, the DNA is TGTGCCAGCAGCGCAGCCGACCTGTTGGGCAGGGGGTTGAACACCATATATTTT. Amino acid sequence: CASSAADLLGRGLNTIYF.

The V gene is TRBV15, the J gene TRBJ1-2; 12 positions match TRBD1. CDR1 is LNHNV, CDR2 YYDKDF, per germline (reference sequence). The CDR3 runs to 18 residues. Trimming at V came to 1 base and at J to 6 bases, leaving 12 bases not matched to a gene. The CDR3 loop reads CATSRGGGTGGFPDGYTF. DNA of the CDR3: TGTGCCACCAGCAGAGGAGGAGGGACAGGGGGCTTTCCGGATGGCTACACCTTC.